This T cell receptor beta chain was sequenced for a study of T cell responses to AZD1222 COVID-19 vaccine. Germline values: CDR1 SGHTA, CDR2 FQGTGA. The CDR3 has 15 residues. Deletions cut 5 bases from V and 5 bases from J, with 13 bases between. Here immunoSEQ multiplex PCR was the method, and the copy in TCRdb shows in-frame clones only, minus some. Of about 110,000 clones listed, more than 75% are singletons. The origin of this receptor is an adult in good health. The sample in question was peripheral blood, obtained on day 0 of AZD1222 vaccination. This rearrangement joins TRBV7-3 to TRBJ1-6; possibly TRBD1 for D (6 bases). CDR3 residues: CASSSMKGDNSPLHF. In nucleotides, the CDR3 is TGTGCCAGCAGCAGCATGAAGGGGGATAATTCACCCCTCCACTTT.